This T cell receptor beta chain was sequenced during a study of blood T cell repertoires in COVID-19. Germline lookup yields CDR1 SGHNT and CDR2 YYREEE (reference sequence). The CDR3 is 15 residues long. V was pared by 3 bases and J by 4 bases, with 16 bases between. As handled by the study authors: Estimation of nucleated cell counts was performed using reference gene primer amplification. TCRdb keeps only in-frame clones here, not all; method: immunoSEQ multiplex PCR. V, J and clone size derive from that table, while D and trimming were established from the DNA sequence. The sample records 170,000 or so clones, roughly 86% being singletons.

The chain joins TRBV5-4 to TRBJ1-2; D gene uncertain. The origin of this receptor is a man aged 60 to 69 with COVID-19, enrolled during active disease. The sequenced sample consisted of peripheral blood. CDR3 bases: TGTGCCAGCAGCTATCAGAAATCGATTTTCTATGGCTACACCTTC. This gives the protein CASSYQKSIFYGYTF.